The text below deals with one T cell receptor (beta chain). Its antigen is currently unknown. The data were obtained in a study of beta chain features in type 1 diabetes. Overall study: Across all samples, around 98 million sorted cells were examined. Study findings and constraints: Fewer junction insertions and more nucleotide deletions appeared in type 1 diabetes patients. Whether HLA type affects TCRB rearrangement stayed undetermined in the present work.

Per the germline V gene, CDR1 is SGHTA and CDR2 is FQGTGA. CDR3 length: 18 residues. The ends were cut back, 5 bases at V and 8 bases at J, with 28 bases in the middle. Investigators reverse transcribed all isolated RNA, so they sequenced expressed TCRB transcripts. Repertoires were generated with immunoSEQ multiplex PCR, while TCRdb's copy carries only in-frame clones and drops some. The top ten hold approximately 1.4% of the sample, which has a few hundred thousand clones, approximately 10% seen once. Sorting with CD45RO/CCR7/CD25/CD127/CD95/CD27 yielded naive, central memory, regulatory and stem-like memory CD4+ cells.

The sequenced sample consisted of central memory CD4+ T cells from blood. The rearrangement uses TRBV7-3 and TRBJ2-1, with D unresolved. The sequence was obtained from a man aged 18 to 29 in good health. The DNA of the CDR3 is TGTGCCAGCAGCCGAGGAGTCGCTGTACTCCCGGCCCGGGATGAGCAGTTCTTC. It is translated as CASSRGVAVLPARDEQFF.